Shown below are 25 T cell receptor beta chains from a single sample sequenced in a study of blood T cell repertoires in COVID-19. TCRdb's copy holds only in-frame clones and misses some; the assay was immunoSEQ multiplex PCR. In the table there are approximately 230,000 clones, around 88% of which are singletons. The sequenced sample was PBMCs or T cells enriched from blood (not recorded which). These receptors were obtained from a woman aged 45-60 years with acute COVID-19.

The J gene is TRBJ1-2, the V gene TRBV28; 10 nucleotides line up with TRBD1. Trimming took 6 bases from V and 5 from J; bases not matched to a gene: 6. CDR1 is MDHEN and CDR2 is SYDVKM in the germline V gene. The length of the CDR3 is 14 residues. CDR3 loop: CASSRGTGEYGYTF. CDR3 DNA: TGTGCCAGCAGCCGCGGGACAGGGGAATATGGCTACACCTTC.

This clone was seen only a few times. The rearrangement uses TRBV6-2 or TRBV6-3 and TRBJ2-2, with a weak D call TRBD2 (5 bases). Trimming pared 4 bases from V and 3 bases from J, leaving 9 bases between. Germline V gives CDR1 MNHEY, CDR2 SVGEGT. The CDR3 has 14 amino acids. CDR3 bases: TGTGCCAGCAGTTCCCCGGAGGACACCGGGGAGCTGTTTTTT. Translation: CASSSPEDTGELFF.

The chain couples TRBV27 to TRBJ2-6; a weak D match, TRBD1 (6 bases). The V and J ends lost 6 bases and 4 bases respectively, with 22 bases between them. The V gene's germline CDR1 is MNHEY and CDR2 SMNVEV (reference sequence). The CDR3 totals 18 residues. For the CDR3, the DNA is TGTGCCAGCAGGCGAATCAGGGGAATCGATGGCGGGGCCAACGTCCTGACTTTC. It codes for CASRRIRGIDGGANVLTF.

The rearrangement joins TRBV19 to TRBJ2-7, with a possible D match to TRBD2 (6 bases). This CDR3 is 13 amino acids long. CDR1 is LNHDA and CDR2 is SQIVND in the germline V gene (reference sequence). With 5 bases removed from V and 3 bases from J, the gap between germline ends came to 11 bases. The CDR3 DNA reads TGTGCCAGTAGTCCGACTAGAGGCTACGAGCAGTACTTC. Its translation is CASSPTRGYEQYF.

On this clone: A junction boundary mismatches the germline segment, possibly from a read error. This chain links TRBV5-3 with TRBJ1-3; D is unclear. TRBV5-3 is identified as an open reading frame with a role that is uncertain. The CDR3 is made up of 14 amino acids. CDR3 coding DNA: TGCGCCAGAAGCTTGAAGGAGTCTGGAAACACCATATATTTT. Translation gives CARSLKESGNTIYF.

The chain is built from TRBV28 and TRBJ2-2; D possibly corresponds to TRBD1 (5 bases). The V end lost 2 bases, the J end lost 5 bases, and 6 bases lay between the germline ends. Looked up from germline, CDR1 is MDHEN and CDR2 is SYDVKM. The CDR3 spans 13 residues. The CDR3 bases are TGTGCCAGCAGTTTAAAGGGGACCGGGGAGCTGTTTTTT. This codes for CASSLKGTGELFF.

The gene calls are TRBV10-3 and TRBJ2-5; D may be TRBD2 (6 bases). The CDR3 has 14 residues. The germline V and J ends were trimmed by 6 bases and 0 bases, with 11 bases remaining between them. The germline CDR1 and CDR2 sequences are ENHRY and SYGVKD. CDR3 amino acids: CAISGTSYQETQYF. In DNA form, the CDR3 reads TGTGCCATCAGCGGGACTTCGTACCAAGAGACCCAGTACTTC.

The rearrangement joins TRBV28 to TRBJ2-1; 14 positions match TRBD2. Germline-derived CDR1 and CDR2 are MDHEN and SYDVKM. The CDR3 has 15 residues. Unmatched junction bases numbered 4, after V lost 5 bases and J lost 7 bases. The CDR3: CASSRGLAGGNEQFF. The CDR3 coding sequence is TGTGCCAGCAGTCGCGGACTAGCGGGAGGTAATGAGCAGTTCTTC.

The rearrangement joins TRBV23-1 to TRBJ2-3; D might be TRBD2 (7 bases). TRBV23-1 is treated as an ORF (open reading frame) with a function not yet certain. The CDR3 is 17 amino acids. V gave up 0 bases and J gave up 2 bases, with 15 bases separating them. DNA of the CDR3: TGCGCCAGCAGTCAATCGCCGGGGGGCAGGATCACAGATACGCAGTATTTT. Amino acids: CASSQSPGGRITDTQYF.

The V call is TRBV3-1 (or the pseudogene TRBV3-2), the J call TRBJ2-7; TRBD2 aligns across 13 bases. The CDR3 consists of 17 residues. Losses at the gene ends were 6 bases for V and 2 bases for J; bases not matched to a gene: 10. Germline CDR1 is LGHDT and CDR2 is YNNKEL (reference sequence). The CDR3 DNA reads as TGTGCCAGCAGACGCGGGGCAGGACTAGCGGGAGCCTACGAGCAGTACTTC. Amino acids: CASRRGAGLAGAYEQYF.

This sequence joins TRBV19 and TRBJ2-2; the match to TRBD1 covers 8 bases. Looked up from germline, CDR1 is LNHDA and CDR2 is SQIVND (reference sequence). There are 16 residues in the CDR3. Germline trimming cut 2 bases from V and 6 bases from J; bases unmatched to any gene: 8. The CDR3 coding sequence is TGTGCCAGTAGTATAAGAGAGGACAGGGTGGCCGGGGAGCTGTTTTTT. It yields the protein CASSIREDRVAGELFF.

The gene calls are TRBV30 and TRBJ2-1; no definite D call. CDR1 and CDR2 from the germline V gene are GTSNPN and SVGIG (reference sequence). CDR3 length: 16 amino acids. V dropped 0 bases and J dropped 8 bases, with 20 bases sitting between them. The CDR3 DNA follows: TGTGCCTGGAGTGTCCCAAACTCGTACCCCGGGTATGAGCAGTTCTTC. This encodes CAWSVPNSYPGYEQFF.

The DNA for the CDR3 is TGCGCCAGCCACCGACTGTATAGCAATCAGCCCCAGCATTTT. It translates to CASHRLYSNQPQHF. The rearrangement links TRBV10-1 to TRBJ1-5, with D unresolved. This CDR3 contains 14 residues. V dropped 8 bases and J dropped 0 bases, with 11 bases sitting between them. Germline V lookup: CDR1 WNHNN, CDR2 SYGVQD (reference sequence).

This clone was recorded once. V usage is TRBV28 and J usage is TRBJ2-3; maybe TRBD1 (5 bases). CDR1 is MDHEN and CDR2 is SYDVKM in the germline V gene. The CDR3 length is 13 residues. Trimming pared 6 bases from V and 1 base from J, leaving 8 bases between. CDR3 sequence reads: CASRSQGTDTQYF. Written as DNA, the CDR3 is TGTGCCAGCAGGTCACAGGGCACAGATACGCAGTATTTT.

The chain is built from TRBV6-5 and TRBJ2-7; 8 nucleotides line up with TRBD1. The CDR3 runs 13 residues. V shed 5 bases and J 2 bases; nucleotides not matched to a gene: 2. The germline CDR1 and CDR2 sequences are MNHEY and SVGAGI. The CDR3 nucleotides read TGTGCCAGCAGTCCGACAGGGGCCTACGAGCAGTACTTC. The encoded protein is CASSPTGAYEQYF.

This sequence joins TRBV19 and TRBJ2-7; a weak D match, TRBD2 (5 bases). This CDR3 has 13 amino acids. Trimming removed 1 base at V and 4 bases at J, with 8 bases between. Germline values: CDR1 LNHDA, CDR2 SQIVND (reference sequence). CDR3 bases: TGTGCCAGTAGTATAGGCGAGGGATACGAGCAGTACTTC. Its protein is CASSIGEGYEQYF.

CDR3 DNA: TGTGCCAGCAGCCAAGAGCAGGGTGGAAACTATGGCTACACCTTC. This gives the protein CASSQEQGGNYGYTF. This chain connects TRBV4-2 to TRBJ1-2; D is possibly TRBD1 (5 bases). Germline V gene sequence: CDR1 LGHNA, CDR2 YNFKEQ. This CDR3 comprises 15 residues. With 0 bases removed from V and 2 bases from J, the gap between germline ends came to 10 bases.

This sequence joins TRBV6-5 and TRBJ2-7, with D possibly TRBD2 on 6 matching bases. This CDR3 is built from 13 residues. Trimming took 5 bases from V and 5 from J, leaving 13 bases between them. The germline gives CDR1 MNHEY, CDR2 SVGAGI. The CDR3 protein is CASSPLGGDEQYF. In DNA, the CDR3 is TGTGCCAGCAGTCCGTTGGGGGGAGACGAGCAGTACTTC.

The gene calls are TRBV18 and TRBJ2-2; 10 positions match TRBD1. In germline, CDR1 is KGHSH, CDR2 LQKENI. The length of the CDR3 is 14 residues. V gave up 7 bases and J gave up 5 bases; unmatched junction bases: 4. Here the CDR3 reads CASCGTGETGELFF. The CDR3 DNA reads TGTGCCAGCTGTGGGACAGGGGAAACCGGGGAGCTGTTTTTT.

V is TRBV5-4 and J is TRBJ2-7; 8 bases align to TRBD2. The CDR3 has 12 residues. The V gene's germline CDR1 is SGHNT and CDR2 YYREEE (reference sequence). Trimming took 2 bases from V and 6 from J; bases not matched to a gene: 1. The CDR3 sequence: CASSLGTSEQYF. The CDR3 DNA follows: TGTGCCAGCAGCTTAGGGACTAGCGAGCAGTACTTC. Looking up the rest from reference TRBV5-4 and TRBJ2-7 gives the full variable domain: ETGVTQSPTHLIKTRGQQVTLRCSSQSGHNTVSWYQQALGQGPQFIFQYYREEENGRGNFPPRFSGLQFPNYSSELNVNALELDDSALYLCASSLGTSEQYFGPGTRLTVT.

The chain couples TRBV5-1 to TRBJ2-3; D gene uncertain. Per the germline V gene, CDR1 is SGHRS and CDR2 is YFSETQ. The CDR3 runs 15 residues. Trimming pared 7 bases from V and 0 bases from J, leaving 15 bases between. This CDR3 is CASRSTGASTDTQYF. The CDR3 DNA sequence: TGCGCCAGCCGATCGACCGGAGCTAGCACAGATACGCAGTATTTT.

This chain links TRBV6-5 with TRBJ1-1, with 8 bases identical to TRBD1. The germline V gene has CDR1 MNHEY and CDR2 SVGAGI. This CDR3 has 14 residues. Trimming took 5 bases from V and 1 from J; bases not matched to a gene: 3. The CDR3 here is CASSRQGSNTEAFF. The CDR3 nucleotides read TGTGCCAGCAGTCGACAGGGGTCGAACACTGAAGCTTTCTTT.

The V and J genes are TRBV7-2 and TRBJ1-1, with no clear D. Germline V gives CDR1 SGHTA, CDR2 FQGNSA. The CDR3 totals 15 residues. The V end was cut by 5 bases, the J end by 3 bases, with 16 bases between. This chain's CDR3 is CASSPPGIQDTEAFF. As DNA, the CDR3 is TGTGCCAGCAGCCCCCCGGGAATTCAAGACACTGAAGCTTTCTTT.

In regard to this clone: This sample also contains other DNA sequences that code for the same CDR3. CDR3 sequence (DNA): TGCAGCGCGGGACAGGTGAACACTGAAGCTTTCTTT. Translation gives CSAGQVNTEAFF. The rearrangement joins TRBV29-1 to TRBJ1-1; 8 bases line up with TRBD1. Trimming took 7 bases from V and 0 from J; bases not matched to a gene: 1. Germline assignment: CDR1 SQVTM and CDR2 ANQGSEA. This CDR3 is 12 amino acids long.

This clone was detected many times. The gene calls are TRBV6-1 and TRBJ1-6, with D perhaps TRBD1 (5 bases). Germline V gene data show CDR1 as MNHNS and CDR2 as SASEGT. The CDR3 covers 16 residues. Trimming took 2 bases from V and 8 from J, leaving 16 bases between them. The CDR3 nucleotides read TGTGCCAGCAGTGAAAGGGGAGGGGTGATTGATTCACCCCTCCACTTT. Translating it yields CASSERGGVIDSPLHF.